This T cell receptor beta chain is from a study of blood T cell repertoires in COVID-19. In germline, CDR1 is SEHNR, CDR2 FQNEAQ (reference sequence). The V end was cut by 5 bases, the J end by 3 bases, with 11 bases between. The CDR3 runs 13 residues. Clones were read by immunoSEQ multiplex PCR, and TCRdb kept only the in-frame ones, dropping some. The sample yields fewer than 70,000 clones, around 87% seen once. The origin of this receptor is a man in his forties with COVID-19, enrolled during active disease. The sample comprised peripheral blood. V gene TRBV7-9 combines with J gene TRBJ2-7; no reliable D call. The CDR3 DNA sequence: TGTGCCAGCAGCAGGAGTACAAGCTACGAGCAGTACTTC. Its protein is CASSRSTSYEQYF.